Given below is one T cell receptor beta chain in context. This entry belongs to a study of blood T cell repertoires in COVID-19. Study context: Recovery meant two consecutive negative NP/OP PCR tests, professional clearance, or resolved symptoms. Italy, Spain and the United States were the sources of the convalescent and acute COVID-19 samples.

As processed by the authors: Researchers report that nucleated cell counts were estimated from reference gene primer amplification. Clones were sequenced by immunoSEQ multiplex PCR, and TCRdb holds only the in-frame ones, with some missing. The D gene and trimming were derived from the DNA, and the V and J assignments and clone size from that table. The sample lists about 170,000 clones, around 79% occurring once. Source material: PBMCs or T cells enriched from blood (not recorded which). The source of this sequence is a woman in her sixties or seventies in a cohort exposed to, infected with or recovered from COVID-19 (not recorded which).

This CDR3 reads CASSLAVEQYF. In nucleotides, the CDR3 is TGTGCCAGCAGTTTGGCGGTCGAGCAGTACTTC. The genes are TRBV12-3 or TRBV12-4 and TRBJ2-7; no definite D call. The CDR3 has 11 amino acids. V lost 3 bases to trimming and J lost 6 bases, with 6 bases between them.